The clone carrying this TCR beta chain was recorded a few times. Its cognate antigen is unknown. The TCRbeta library incorporated unique molecular identifiers. TCRdb reprocessed the PCR reads via MiXCR and lists one record per CDR3 protein. Of about 240,000 distinct CDR3 sequences in the sample, over 20% are singletons; the top ten hold 2.6%. This CDR3 comprises 14 residues. Germline-derived CDR1 and CDR2 are MRHNA and SNTAGT. Trimming took off 2 bases at V and 1 base at J, with 8 bases between the two ends. The data derive from a study of T-cell reconstitution after alpha-beta-depleted transplantation in children. Broader study findings: It was reported that alpha-beta T cells came from several hundred expanded graft clones (about two months after transplant). After one year, T-cell counts and TCRbeta diversity mostly came from new T cells. The study traced high day-60 TCRbeta diversity in some patients to surviving recipient T cells and thymic progenitors.

The chain recombines TRBV6-4 with TRBJ1-1; TRBD1 might be the D (5 bases). The source material was PBMCs, sampled before TCRalphabeta/CD19-depleted stem cell transplant. The sequence was collected from a girl aged 2-10 years with Fanconi anemia, due to receive a stem cell transplant. CDR3 loop: CASSDETENTEAFF. CDR3 bases: TGTGCCAGCAGTGACGAGACAGAGAACACTGAAGCTTTCTTT.